Below, 28 T cell receptor beta chains from the same sample are listed, as sequenced in a study of T cells in Graves' hyperthyroidism and ophthalmopathy. Amplification of TCR beta CDR3 regions was performed using RNA transcripts as template. The HTBI primer set drove a first-round RT-PCR of the TCR CDR3. TCRdb passed the multiplex PCR reads through MiXCR, listing each CDR3 protein once. The sample yields hundreds of thousands of distinct CDR3 sequences, approximately 15% seen once. The sequenced material came from blood. The receptors here all came from a woman aged 25 to 39 with Graves' hyperthyroidism that later progressed to Graves' ophthalmopathy.

This chain uses TRBV14 with TRBJ1-2; the D is unclear. Germline V gives CDR1 SGHDN, CDR2 FVKESK. V was clipped by 1 base and J by 7 bases, with 7 bases between them. The CDR3 contains 12 residues. In nucleotides, the CDR3 is TGTGCCAGCAGCCAAGCGTATATTGGCTACACCTTC. It encodes CASSQAYIGYTF.

Comment on this clonotype: A much larger clone differs from this one at a single base, so this may be a read error. The chain uses TRBV2 and TRBJ2-7; D gene uncertain. The V end was cut by 1 base, the J end by 2 bases, with 12 bases between. Germline CDR1 reads SNHLY; CDR2 reads FYNNEI. The CDR3 covers 15 residues. The CDR3: CASSEGYAEAYEQYF. For the CDR3, the DNA is TGTGCCAGCAGTGAAGGGTATGCAGAAGCCTACGAGCAGTACTTC.

This clonotype showed up many times. This chain links TRBV7-8 with TRBJ2-1, with TRBD1 identical over 9 bases. J lost 5 bases, V lost 4 bases, and 12 bases had no gene match. The CDR3 is 17 residues long. Germline V lookup: CDR1 SGHVS, CDR2 FQNEAQ. The CDR3 loop is CASSSHPGQGKDNEQFF. The DNA of the CDR3 is TGTGCCAGCAGCTCACACCCGGGACAGGGTAAGGACAATGAGCAGTTCTTC. Complete variable domain (other parts from reference TRBV7-8 and TRBJ2-1): GAGVSQSPRYKVAKRGQDVALRCDPISGHVSLFWYQQALGQGPEFLTYFQNEAQLDKSGLPSDRFFAERPEGSVSTLKIQRTQQEDSAVYLCASSSHPGQGKDNEQFFGPGTRLTVL.

There are a few counts of this clonotype. CDR3 coding DNA: TGTGCCAGCTCACCAATGGATAATCAGCCCCAGCATTTT. Amino acids: CASSPMDNQPQHF. V usage is TRBV18 and J usage is TRBJ1-5, with D unclear. CDR3 length: 13 residues. Trimming cost V 2 bases and J 4 bases, with 6 bases left between them. The germline gives CDR1 KGHSH, CDR2 LQKENI.

This clonotype was counted ten times or more. V and J are TRBV19 and TRBJ1-3, with D possibly TRBD1 on 6 matching bases. Germline lookup yields CDR1 LNHDA and CDR2 SQIVND (reference sequence). Trimming left V 7 bases short and J 1 base short, with 17 bases between. This CDR3 has 16 residues. Written as DNA, the CDR3 is TGTGCCAGTACGCGGACAGCCCTTAATTCTGGAAACACCATATATTTT. Translating gives CASTRTALNSGNTIYF.

The sample holds many counts of this clonotype. CDR3 DNA sequence: TGTGCCAGCAGCCAAGGGGACAGGGCCGGTGGGAATGAGCAGTTCTTC. This sequence encodes CASSQGDRAGGNEQFF. The gene calls are TRBV4-2 and TRBJ2-1, with 9 bases that match TRBD1. This CDR3 has 16 amino acids. Per germline, CDR1 LGHNA and CDR2 YNFKEQ. The J segment lost 7 bases and the V segment lost 1 base, leaving 8 bases of the junction unmatched.

Many counts were recorded for this clonotype. This rearrangement joins TRBV28 to TRBJ2-3; tentatively, D is TRBD2 (6 bases). V was shortened by 3 bases and J by 2 bases, with 15 bases between the two germline ends. This CDR3 is 16 amino acids long. Germline V gene sequence: CDR1 MDHEN, CDR2 SYDVKM. CDR3 loop: CASSFGRERSTDTQYF. The CDR3, as DNA: TGTGCCAGCAGTTTCGGGCGGGAACGCTCCACAGATACGCAGTATTTT. Filled out from reference TRBV28 and TRBJ2-3, the complete variable domain reads DVKVTQSSRYLVKRTGEKVFLECVQDMDHENMFWYRQDPGLGLRLIYFSYDVKMKEKGDIPEGYSVSREKKERFSLILESASTNQTSMYLCASSFGRERSTDTQYFGPGTRLTVL.

Many counts were recorded for this clonotype. This rearrangement joins TRBV24-1 to TRBJ1-2, with D unresolved. This CDR3 contains 14 residues. Between the trimmed V and J ends, which lost 1 base and 6 bases, there was a span of 11 bases. Germline CDR1 is KGHDR and CDR2 is SFDVKD. The CDR3 spells CATSDLRVSHGYTF. The CDR3 DNA is TGTGCCACCAGTGATTTAAGGGTATCACATGGCTACACCTTC.

This clonotype has at least ten counts. The rearrangement links TRBV20-1 to TRBJ2-7; tentative D call: TRBD2 (6 bases). Looked up from germline, CDR1 is DFQATT and CDR2 is SNEGSKA (reference sequence). V was cut by 6 bases and J by 2 bases, with 14 bases left in between. The CDR3 extends over 13 amino acids. DNA for the CDR3: TGCAGTGCCCCCCGCGCTAGCGCCTACGAGCAGTACTTC. It encodes CSAPRASAYEQYF.

The J gene is TRBJ2-3, the V gene TRBV7-2; D is unclear. The CDR3 totals 14 residues. Germline loops: CDR1 SGHTA, CDR2 FQGNSA. Trimming took 5 bases from V and 4 from J, leaving 13 bases between them. CDR3: CASSLQSLPDTQYF. CDR3 bases: TGTGCCAGCAGCCTTCAGTCCCTACCAGATACGCAGTATTTT.

This clonotype was seen ten or more times. V gene TRBV20-1 combines with J gene TRBJ1-1; no clear D. Germline lookup yields CDR1 DFQATT and CDR2 SNEGSKA (reference sequence). V was shortened by 4 bases and J by 1 base, with 7 bases between the two germline ends. CDR3 size: 12 residues. The DNA of the CDR3 is TGCAGTGCTAACCGGAAGAACACTGAAGCTTTCTTT. Protein sequence: CSANRKNTEAFF.

With regard to this clonotype: It may be a read error: a sequence one base away is much more abundant. The chain uses TRBV30 and TRBJ1-1, with a tentative D call TRBD1 (6 bases). CDR3 length equals 13 residues. Looked up from germline, CDR1 is GTSNPN and CDR2 is SVGIG (reference sequence). Trimming pared 8 bases from V and 1 base from J, leaving 14 bases between. The CDR3 loop reads CASEWDTNTEAFF. The CDR3 nucleotides read TGTGCCAGTGAATGGGACACGAACACTGAAGCTTTCTTT. The variable domain in full, completed from reference TRBV30 and TRBJ1-1, reads SQTIHQWPATLVQPVGSPLSLECTVEGTSNPNLYWYRQAAGRGLQLLFYSVGIGQISSEVPQNLSASRPQDRQFILSSKKLLLSDSGFYLCASEWDTNTEAFFGQGTRLTVV.

This clonotype was observed at least ten times. The rearrangement links TRBV10-3 to TRBJ1-2, with TRBD1 matching 7 bases. Trimming took 6 bases from V and 4 from J; bases not matched to a gene: 8. From germline, CDR1 is ENHRY and CDR2 SYGVKD. This CDR3 region has 14 residues. The CDR3 loop is CAISQSTGSYGYTF. CDR3 DNA sequence: TGTGCCATCAGCCAATCGACAGGGTCCTATGGCTACACCTTC.

This clonotype was recorded many times. The V gene is TRBV10-3, the J gene TRBJ2-1; D is perhaps TRBD2 (6 bases). From germline, CDR1 is ENHRY and CDR2 SYGVKD. CDR3 length: 17 amino acids. V was clipped by 10 bases and J by 0 bases, with 22 bases between them. CDR3 bases: TGTGCCACCACGGAGGGAATGATCTTCCTCTCCTACAATGAGCAGTTCTTC. Translating gives CATTEGMIFLSYNEQFF.

This clonotype appeared many times. The chain uses TRBV7-8 and TRBJ2-6; a possible D gene is TRBD2 (5 bases). V was trimmed by 1 base and J by 1 base, leaving 8 bases between them. The CDR3 loop spans 16 amino acids. Per the germline V gene, CDR1 is SGHVS and CDR2 is FQNEAQ. The DNA for the CDR3 is TGTGCCAGCAGCTTAGTAGCGCAGTCTGGGGCCAACGTCCTGACTTTC. Encoded protein: CASSLVAQSGANVLTF.

This clonotype was seen many times. The chain combines TRBV3-1 with TRBJ1-1; weak D call: TRBD1 (5 bases). The V gene lost 3 bases and the J gene lost 4 bases, with 18 bases spanning the gap. The germline V gene encodes CDR1 LGHDT and CDR2 YNNKEL (reference sequence). The CDR3 length is 16 residues. The CDR3 loop is CASSQRSGGSGTEAFF. The CDR3 nucleotides are TGTGCCAGCAGCCAGAGATCCGGGGGATCTGGCACTGAAGCTTTCTTT. The entire variable domain, with the rest obtained from reference TRBV3-1 and TRBJ1-1, is as follows: DTAVSQTPKYLVTQMGNDKSIKCEQNLGHDTMYWYKQDSKKFLKIMFSYNNKELIINETVPNRFSPKSPDKAHLNLHINSLELGDSAVYFCASSQRSGGSGTEAFFGQGTRLTVV.

This clonotype was seen ten or more times. The rearrangement uses TRBV20-1 and TRBJ2-3, with 12 bases lining up with TRBD2. The CDR3 spans 20 residues. The J segment lost 3 bases and the V segment lost 0 bases, leaving 16 bases of the junction unmatched. Per the germline V gene, CDR1 is DFQATT and CDR2 is SNEGSKA (reference sequence). DNA of the CDR3: TGCAGTGCTAGAGATGGAAAGCTCCCTAGCGGGAGGGCCCGAACAGATACGCAGTATTTT. Its translation is CSARDGKLPSGRARTDTQYF.

About this clonotype: This may arise from a read error, as a much more abundant clone is one base away. The V call is TRBV11-2, the J call TRBJ1-5, with D uncertain. Per germline, CDR1 SGHAT and CDR2 FQNNGV. The CDR3 is 16 residues long. Trimming pared 1 base from V and 0 bases from J, leaving 10 bases between. CDR3 coding DNA: TGTGCCAGCAGCTTAGGTGGCGGGAATAGCAATCAGCCCCAGCATTTT. The encoded protein is CASSLGGGNSNQPQHF.

The sample holds many counts of this clonotype. This chain joins TRBV7-2 and TRBJ2-7, with 8 bases fitting TRBD2. Per the germline V gene, CDR1 is SGHTA and CDR2 is FQGNSA. This CDR3 contains 17 residues. Trimming took 5 bases from V and 5 from J; bases not matched to a gene: 17. CDR3 DNA: TGTGCCAGCAGCATTCCTTTCCAGGGCGGGAGGCCCAACGAGCAGTACTTC. It codes for CASSIPFQGGRPNEQYF.

V gene TRBV6-2 or TRBV6-3 combines with J gene TRBJ2-7; D gene ambiguous. Germline V gene sequence: CDR1 MNHEY, CDR2 SVGEGT. The CDR3 has 14 amino acids. V lost 4 bases and J lost 3, with 13 bases in between. CDR3 DNA sequence: TGTGCCAGCAGTTCCCCGGGCCTTAACTACGAGCAGTACTTC. Protein sequence: CASSSPGLNYEQYF.

The V gene is TRBV6-1, the J gene TRBJ2-7; 7 bases align to TRBD1. Losses at the gene ends were 4 bases for V and 6 bases for J; bases not matched to a gene: 6. The CDR3 length is 13 residues. Per the germline V gene, CDR1 is MNHNS and CDR2 is SASEGT. The CDR3 sequence is CASSARQGFEQYF. As DNA, the CDR3 is TGTGCCAGCAGTGCCCGACAGGGCTTCGAGCAGTACTTC.

The table lists this clonotype with many counts. The gene calls are TRBV11-3 and TRBJ1-2, with D perhaps TRBD1 (5 bases). CDR3 size: 12 residues. V lost 4 bases to trimming and J lost 8 bases, with 11 bases between them. The V gene's germline CDR1 is SGHNT and CDR2 YENEEA. The CDR3 is CASSWEGNGYTF. The CDR3 nucleotides read TGTGCCAGCAGCTGGGAGGGGAACGGCTACACCTTC.

In its sample, this clonotype was seen a few times. The chain carries TRBV5-1 and TRBJ2-2, with a possible D match to TRBD1 (8 bases). Germline V gene sequence: CDR1 SGHRS, CDR2 YFSETQ. V was trimmed by 2 bases and J by 4 bases, leaving 15 bases between them. The CDR3 has 16 residues. The CDR3 spells CASSFGQGGPTGELFF. Written as DNA, the CDR3 is TGCGCCAGCAGCTTCGGACAGGGAGGGCCCACCGGGGAGCTGTTTTTT. The variable domain in full, with the rest retrieved from reference TRBV5-1 and TRBJ2-2, is KAGVTQTPRYLIKTRGQQVTLSCSPISGHRSVSWYQQTPGQGLQFLFEYFSETQRNKGNFPGRFSGRQFSNSRSEMNVSTLELGDSALYLCASSFGQGGPTGELFFGEGSRLTVL.

This clonotype was seen many times. The chain carries TRBV24-1 and TRBJ2-3, with 7 positions matching TRBD1. The CDR3 is 15 residues long. After removal of 5 bases from V and 1 base from J, the junction contained 5 bases not matched to a gene. Germline V lookup: CDR1 KGHDR, CDR2 SFDVKD. In nucleotides, the CDR3 is TGTGCCACCAGTGGAGACAGGGCGGGCACAGATACGCAGTATTTT. Amino acids: CATSGDRAGTDTQYF.

This clonotype was recorded at least ten times. This sequence joins TRBV29-1 and TRBJ2-3, with TRBD2 identical over 12 bases. This CDR3 is built from 15 residues. V dropped 8 bases and J dropped 3; count of bases not matched to a gene: 9. The germline CDR1 and CDR2 sequences are SQVTM and ANQGSEA. The CDR3 is CSFTLAGGRTDTQYF. Here the CDR3 DNA reads TGCAGCTTCACCCTAGCGGGAGGGCGGACAGATACGCAGTATTTT.

This clonotype has ten or more counts. CDR3 DNA sequence: TGTGCCAGCAGCCCGGGACTAGCGGAACCTAGCACAGATACGCAGTATTTT. It is translated as CASSPGLAEPSTDTQYF. The chain joins TRBV13 to TRBJ2-3, with TRBD2 matching 11 bases. The CDR3 is 17 amino acids. Trimming cost V 5 bases and J 0 bases; bases outside gene matches: 7. Germline lookup yields CDR1 PRHDT and CDR2 FYEKMQ (reference sequence). The whole variable domain, filled in from reference TRBV13 and TRBJ2-3, reads AAGVIQSPRHLIKEKRETATLKCYPIPRHDTVYWYQQGPGQDPQFLISFYEKMQSDKGSIPDRFSAQQFSDYHSELNMSSLELGDSALYFCASSPGLAEPSTDTQYFGPGTRLTVL.

The chain carries TRBV7-6 and TRBJ2-3, with D perhaps TRBD1 (6 bases). CDR1 is SGHVS, CDR2 FNYEAQ, per germline. This CDR3 has 12 amino acids. With 4 bases removed from V and 9 bases from J, the gap between germline ends came to 11 bases. The chain's CDR3 is CASSSDSRTQYF. In DNA form, the CDR3 reads TGTGCCAGCAGCTCGGACAGCAGAACGCAGTATTTT. The entire variable domain, with the rest obtained from reference TRBV7-6 and TRBJ2-3, is as follows: GAGVSQSPRYKVTKRGQDVALRCDPISGHVSLYWYRQALGQGPEFLTYFNYEAQQDKSGLPNDRFSAERPEGSISTLTIQRTEQRDSAMYRCASSSDSRTQYFGPGTRLTVL.

This clonotype came up many times. This chain uses TRBV19 with TRBJ2-3; D is unclear. Germline assignment: CDR1 LNHDA and CDR2 SQIVND (reference sequence). Trimming left V 1 base short and J 4 bases short, with 6 bases between. The CDR3 loop spans 13 amino acids. CDR3 residues: CASSIVRADTQYF. Here the CDR3 DNA reads TGTGCCAGTAGTATAGTTCGCGCAGATACGCAGTATTTT. The entire variable domain, with the rest obtained from reference TRBV19 and TRBJ2-3, is as follows: DGGITQSPKYLFRKEGQNVTLSCEQNLNHDAMYWYRQDPGQGLRLIYYSQIVNDFQKGDIAEGYSVSREKKESFPLTVTSAQKNPTAFYLCASSIVRADTQYFGPGTRLTVL.